Presented here are 28 T cell receptor beta chains from one specimen sequenced in a study of cytomegalovirus exposure and HLA in healthy donors. Use of 60 Vbeta and 13 Jbeta primers characterized the PCR. Profiled with immunoSEQ multiplex PCR; TCRdb holds only in-frame clones, not every one. Of about 220,000 clones listed, over 70% are singletons. Material: PBMCs. These receptors all come from a boy aged 2 to 9 in good health and CMV-seronegative.

The J gene is TRBJ1-1, the V gene TRBV5-6; no reliable D call. CDR3 length: 15 amino acids. The germline V and J ends were trimmed by 3 bases and 4 bases, with 16 bases remaining between them. From germline, CDR1 is SGHDT and CDR2 YYEEEE. The CDR3 bases are TGTGCCAGCAGCTCAAATTCGGGAAGCGGCACTGAAGCTTTCTTT. Translated, it gives CASSSNSGSGTEAFF.

The V gene is TRBV6-4, the J gene TRBJ2-1, with TRBD1 identical over 8 bases. The CDR3 is made up of 16 amino acids. CDR1 is MRHNA, CDR2 SNTAGT, per germline. Trimming removed 2 bases from V and 4 bases from J; junction bases left unmatched: 7. CDR3 DNA: TGTGCCAGCAGTGACAAGGCAGGGGGCATTTACAATGAGCAGTTCTTC. Its protein product is CASSDKAGGIYNEQFF.

The chain links TRBV5-1 to TRBJ1-2; perhaps TRBD1 as D (5 bases). Per germline, CDR1 SGHRS and CDR2 YFSETQ. There are 14 residues in the CDR3. Trimming shortened V by 1 base and J by 4 bases, and 11 bases separated the two germline ends. CDR3 sequence (DNA): TGCGCCAGCAGCTTGACTGACAGAAGCTATGGCTACACCTTC. Translating it yields CASSLTDRSYGYTF.

The chain joins TRBV6-1 to TRBJ1-3; tentatively, D is TRBD1 (5 bases). The CDR3 is 14 amino acids. The V and J ends lost 9 bases and 5 bases respectively, with 17 bases between them. CDR1 is MNHNS and CDR2 is SASEGT in the germline V gene. CDR3 in DNA: TGTGCCAGTCGTCTCGGGGGGGATCGAAACACCATATATTTT. Amino acids: CASRLGGDRNTIYF.

The CDR3 bases are TGTGCCACCCTACTAGTGGATACGCAGTATTTT. Its translation is CATLLVDTQYF. This rearrangement joins TRBV27 to TRBJ2-3; possibly TRBD2 for D (5 bases). V lost 10 bases and J 6 bases, leaving 11 bases between the germline ends. This CDR3 comprises 11 residues. Germline V gene data show CDR1 as MNHEY and CDR2 as SMNVEV (reference sequence).

This clone was counted once. The V and J genes are TRBV11-2 and TRBJ1-1; no clear D. In germline, CDR1 is SGHAT, CDR2 FQNNGV. CDR3 size: 15 residues. The V end lost 3 bases, the J end lost 4 bases, and 15 bases lay between the germline ends. This chain's CDR3 is CASSFYAGSGTEAFF. In nucleotides, the CDR3 is TGTGCCAGCAGCTTCTACGCGGGTTCGGGCACTGAAGCTTTCTTT.

J is TRBJ1-4 and V is TRBV7-4; D is perhaps TRBD1 (5 bases). The V and J ends lost 3 bases and 8 bases respectively, with 16 bases between them. Germline V gives CDR1 SGHVT, CDR2 SQSDAQ. The CDR3 totals 15 residues. The CDR3 coding sequence is TGTGCCAGCAGCTTTGGCGTCAGGGAAAGAGAAAAACTGTTTTTT. Its translation: CASSFGVREREKLFF. Combining the CDR3 with reference TRBV7-4 and TRBJ1-4 gives the whole variable domain GAGVSQSPRYKVAKRGRDVALRCDSISGHVTLYWYRQTLGQGSEVLTYSQSDAQRDKSGRPSGRFSAERPERSVSTLKIQRTEQGDSAVYLCASSFGVREREKLFFGSGTQLSVL.

This chain links TRBV15 with TRBJ2-5; 9 bases match TRBD2. The CDR3 is made up of 15 amino acids. V gave up 0 bases and J gave up 11 bases; unmatched junction bases: 10. Germline V gene data show CDR1 as LNHNV and CDR2 as YYDKDF (reference sequence). The CDR3 nucleotides are TGTGCCACCAGCAGAGATCTGCTAGCGGGGTTTGAGCAGTACTTC. This encodes CATSRDLLAGFEQYF.

The table lists this clone with a few counts. The chain links TRBV30 to TRBJ1-1; D not resolved. This CDR3 is built from 12 residues. Looked up from germline, CDR1 is GTSNPN and CDR2 is SVGIG (reference sequence). V lost 4 bases to trimming and J lost 0 bases, with 6 bases between them. The DNA of the CDR3 is TGTGCCTGGACAGTAATGAACACTGAAGCTTTCTTT. Protein sequence: CAWTVMNTEAFF.

The V gene is TRBV19, the J gene TRBJ2-7; weak D call: TRBD2 (7 bases). Trimming took 2 bases from V and 0 from J, leaving 14 bases between them. CDR1 and CDR2 from the germline V gene are LNHDA and SQIVND (reference sequence). The CDR3 is 16 residues long. CDR3: CASSIWGGDISYEQYF. In DNA, the CDR3 is TGTGCCAGTAGTATATGGGGAGGGGACATCTCCTACGAGCAGTACTTC.

This chain uses TRBV7-6 with TRBJ2-2; 14 nucleotides agree with TRBD2. Unmatched junction bases numbered 0, after V lost 3 bases and J lost 6 bases. There are 15 residues in the CDR3. Germline assignment: CDR1 SGHVS and CDR2 FNYEAQ. CDR3 loop: CASSLTSGGAGELFF. The CDR3, as DNA: TGTGCCAGCAGCTTGACTAGCGGGGGGGCCGGGGAGCTGTTTTTT.

The J gene is TRBJ2-5, the V gene TRBV5-4; perhaps TRBD2 as D (5 bases). V lost 3 bases to trimming and J lost 5 bases, with 11 bases between them. Germline V CDR1 and CDR2: SGHNT, YYREEE (reference sequence). The CDR3 length is 13 residues. The CDR3 bases are TGTGCCAGCAGCTGGGAGATCCGGGAGACCCAGTACTTC. It codes for CASSWEIRETQYF.

The V gene is TRBV4-1, the J gene TRBJ2-1, with TRBD2 matching over 9 bases. Germline values: CDR1 MGHRA, CDR2 YSYEKL. After removal of 2 bases from V and 6 bases from J, the junction contained 8 bases not matched to a gene. This CDR3 has 16 amino acids. DNA of the CDR3: TGCGCCAGCAGCCAAATGGGACTAGCAAGGGGCAATGAGCAGTTCTTC. Its translation: CASSQMGLARGNEQFF.

As DNA, the CDR3 is TGTGCCAGCAGCTATAGCGGGAGGGGCAATGAGCAGTTCTTC. It translates to CASSYSGRGNEQFF. The rearrangement uses TRBV7-6 and TRBJ2-1; 11 bases align to TRBD2. The CDR3 runs to 14 residues. With V trimmed by 4 bases and J by 6 bases, 2 bases remained unmatched. Germline lookup yields CDR1 SGHVS and CDR2 FNYEAQ.

The V call is TRBV5-8, the J call TRBJ1-1; tentative D call: TRBD1 (5 bases). CDR1 and CDR2 (germline): SGHTS, YDEGEE. CDR3 length: 14 amino acids. The germline V and J ends were trimmed by 0 bases and 6 bases, with 12 bases remaining between them. CDR3 nucleotide sequence: TGTGCCAGCAGCTTGGGCCAGGGCGTCCCTGAAGCTTTCTTT. Its protein product is CASSLGQGVPEAFF. Using reference TRBV5-8 and TRBJ1-1 for the parts outside the CDR3, the full variable domain is EAGVTQSPTHLIKTRGQQATLRCSPISGHTSVYWYQQALGLGLQFLLWYDEGEERNRGNFPPRFSGRQFPNYSSELNVNALELEDSALYLCASSLGQGVPEAFFGQGTRLTVV.

V and J are TRBV7-8 and TRBJ1-1; TRBD1 might be the D (5 bases). The V end lost 5 bases, the J end lost 3 bases, and 10 bases lay between the germline ends. CDR3 size: 13 residues. Germline V gene lookup returns CDR1 SGHVS and CDR2 FQNEAQ. In DNA form, the CDR3 reads TGTGCCAGCAGCGGCGACAGCCACACTGAAGCTTTCTTT. Translating gives CASSGDSHTEAFF.

The chain recombines TRBV6-1 with TRBJ1-2, with TRBD1 as a possible D gene (6 bases). This CDR3 spans 14 amino acids. Trimming took 2 bases from V and 8 from J, leaving 15 bases between them. Germline V gene lookup returns CDR1 MNHNS and CDR2 SASEGT. The CDR3 loop reads CASSEYYREGGYTF. The CDR3 DNA reads as TGTGCCAGCAGTGAATACTACAGGGAGGGCGGCTACACCTTC.

This clone was seen only a few times. V and J are TRBV4-1 and TRBJ2-5; D not resolved. Trimming removed 0 bases at V and 6 bases at J, with 5 bases between. This CDR3 is built from 12 residues. CDR1 and CDR2 from the germline V gene are MGHRA and YSYEKL. The CDR3 sequence is CASSQDLQTQYF. The CDR3, as DNA: TGCGCCAGCAGCCAAGATCTCCAGACCCAGTACTTC.

The chain recombines TRBV29-1 with TRBJ1-2; D is possibly TRBD1 (5 bases). The CDR3 length is 13 residues. Germline V gene data show CDR1 as SQVTM and CDR2 as ANQGSEA. Trimming pared 7 bases from V and 4 bases from J, leaving 16 bases between. This CDR3 is CSADAGDAYGYTF. The CDR3 DNA follows: TGCAGCGCCGACGCGGGGGATGCCTATGGCTACACCTTC.

The V and J genes are TRBV7-9 and TRBJ2-1; possible D gene TRBD2, 5 bases. Deletions cut 2 bases from V and 10 bases from J, with 9 bases between. The CDR3 runs 12 residues. Germline V lookup: CDR1 SEHNR, CDR2 FQNEAQ (reference sequence). Written as DNA, the CDR3 is TGTGCCAGCAGCTTATCTCCGGGGGAGCAGTTCTTC. Translated: CASSLSPGEQFF.

V and J are TRBV5-1 and TRBJ1-1; D perhaps matches TRBD1 (6 bases). Germline V gives CDR1 SGHRS, CDR2 YFSETQ. The V end lost 5 bases, the J end lost 0 bases, and 11 bases lay between the germline ends. The CDR3 loop spans 14 amino acids. CDR3: CASREAGVNTEAFF. The CDR3 DNA is TGCGCCAGCAGGGAGGCAGGGGTGAACACTGAAGCTTTCTTT.

As for this clone: Other nucleotide sequences from this sample produce the same CDR3. V is TRBV5-6 and J is TRBJ2-7, with 10 bases matching TRBD2. The V and J ends lost 1 base and 6 bases, in that order; junction bases with no gene match: 4. This CDR3 is built from 14 residues. Germline CDR1 SGHDT, CDR2 YYEEEE. CDR3 protein: CASSLRLAGVEQYF. DNA for the CDR3: TGTGCCAGCAGCTTGCGGCTAGCGGGAGTCGAGCAGTACTTC.

V gene TRBV25-1 combines with J gene TRBJ1-6; D perhaps matches TRBD1 (6 bases). The CDR3 has 13 amino acids. From germline, CDR1 is MGHDK and CDR2 SYGVNS. V was trimmed by 6 bases and J by 5 bases, leaving 8 bases between them. CDR3 residues: CASRDSNNSPLHF. The CDR3 nucleotides are TGTGCCAGCAGGGACAGCAATAATTCACCCCTCCACTTT. Filled out from reference TRBV25-1 and TRBJ1-6, the complete variable domain reads EADIYQTPRYLVIGTGKKITLECSQTMGHDKMYWYQQDPGMELHLIHYSYGVNSTEKGDLSSESTVSRIRTEHFPLTLESARPSHTSQYLCASRDSNNSPLHFGNGTRLTVT.

The chain links TRBV4-2 to TRBJ2-5; D is uncertain. CDR1 is LGHNA, CDR2 YNFKEQ, per germline. This CDR3 contains 16 residues. The V end lost 4 bases, the J end lost 1 base, and 16 bases lay between the germline ends. This CDR3 reads CASSPRRLESQETQYF. The CDR3 nucleotides are TGTGCCAGCAGCCCCCGCAGACTCGAATCCCAAGAGACCCAGTACTTC.

The chain combines TRBV4-1 with TRBJ2-1; 9 bases match TRBD1. CDR1 and CDR2 (germline): MGHRA, YSYEKL. This CDR3 is built from 15 residues. V gave up 4 bases and J gave up 6 bases; unmatched junction bases: 7. The CDR3 bases are TGCGCCAGCAGCCTCCGACAGGGGGGGTCCAATGAGCAGTTCTTC. This sequence encodes CASSLRQGGSNEQFF.

J is TRBJ2-2 and V is TRBV11-2; 7 nucleotides line up with TRBD1. Germline loops: CDR1 SGHAT, CDR2 FQNNGV. After removal of 6 bases from V and 6 bases from J, the junction contained 13 bases not matched to a gene. There are 16 residues in the CDR3. The CDR3 region is CASRPDRDRRAGELFF. Written as DNA, the CDR3 is TGTGCCAGCAGACCCGACAGGGACAGAAGGGCCGGGGAGCTGTTTTTT.

This chain links TRBV27 with TRBJ1-1; tentative D call: TRBD1 (6 bases). In germline, CDR1 is MNHEY, CDR2 SMNVEV (reference sequence). The V end lost 6 bases, the J end lost 2 bases, and 10 bases lay between the germline ends. The CDR3 is 13 amino acids. DNA of the CDR3: TGTGCCAGCAGCTGGGACATTAACACTGAAGCTTTCTTT. It codes for CASSWDINTEAFF.

This chain connects TRBV19 to TRBJ1-1; D is undetermined. Trimming left V 5 bases short and J 2 bases short, with 9 bases between. This CDR3 has 13 residues. CDR1 LNHDA and CDR2 SQIVND come from the germline V gene (reference sequence). CDR3 in amino acids: CASSLGSNTEAFF. DNA for the CDR3: TGTGCCAGTAGTTTGGGCAGCAACACTGAAGCTTTCTTT. Full variable domain (rest looked up from reference TRBV19 and TRBJ1-1): DGGITQSPKYLFRKEGQNVTLSCEQNLNHDAMYWYRQDPGQGLRLIYYSQIVNDFQKGDIAEGYSVSREKKESFPLTVTSAQKNPTAFYLCASSLGSNTEAFFGQGTRLTVV.